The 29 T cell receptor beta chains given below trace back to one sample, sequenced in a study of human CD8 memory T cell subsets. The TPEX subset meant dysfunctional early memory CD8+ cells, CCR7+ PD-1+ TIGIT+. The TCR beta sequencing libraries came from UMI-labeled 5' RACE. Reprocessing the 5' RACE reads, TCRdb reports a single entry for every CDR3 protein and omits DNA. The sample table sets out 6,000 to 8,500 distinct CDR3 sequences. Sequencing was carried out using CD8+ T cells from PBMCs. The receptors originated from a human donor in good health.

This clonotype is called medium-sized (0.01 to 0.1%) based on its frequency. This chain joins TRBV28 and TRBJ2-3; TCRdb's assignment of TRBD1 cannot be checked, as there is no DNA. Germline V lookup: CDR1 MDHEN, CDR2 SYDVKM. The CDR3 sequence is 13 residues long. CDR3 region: CASKLPGTDTQYF. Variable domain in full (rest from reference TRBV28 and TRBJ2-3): DVKVTQSSRYLVKRTGEKVFLECVQDMDHENMFWYRQDPGLGLRLIYFSYDVKMKEKGDIPEGYSVSREKKERFSLILESASTNQTSMYLCASKLPGTDTQYFGPGTRLTVL.

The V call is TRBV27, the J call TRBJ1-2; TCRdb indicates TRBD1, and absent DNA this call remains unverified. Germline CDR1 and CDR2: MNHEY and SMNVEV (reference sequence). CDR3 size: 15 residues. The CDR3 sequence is CASSLSRQGHYGYTF.

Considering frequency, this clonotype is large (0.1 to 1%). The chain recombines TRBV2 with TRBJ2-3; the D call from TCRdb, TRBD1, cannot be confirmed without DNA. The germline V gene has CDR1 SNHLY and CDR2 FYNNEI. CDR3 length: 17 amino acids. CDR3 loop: CASSSPGDLFSTDTQYF.

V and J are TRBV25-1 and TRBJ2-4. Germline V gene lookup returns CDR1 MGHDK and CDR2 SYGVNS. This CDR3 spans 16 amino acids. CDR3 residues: CASRIIGPILGDIQYF.

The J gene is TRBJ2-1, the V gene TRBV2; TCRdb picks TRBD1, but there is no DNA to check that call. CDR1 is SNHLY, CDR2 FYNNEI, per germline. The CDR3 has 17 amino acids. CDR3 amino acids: CASSEGSTGTTYNEQFF.

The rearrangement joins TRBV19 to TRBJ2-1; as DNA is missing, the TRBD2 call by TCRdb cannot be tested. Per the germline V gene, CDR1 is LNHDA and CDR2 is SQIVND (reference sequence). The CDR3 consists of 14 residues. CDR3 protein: CASSFLAGDNEQFF.

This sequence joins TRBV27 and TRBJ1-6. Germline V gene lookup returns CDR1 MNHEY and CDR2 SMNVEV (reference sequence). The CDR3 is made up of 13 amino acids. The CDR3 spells CASSLLGNSPLHF.

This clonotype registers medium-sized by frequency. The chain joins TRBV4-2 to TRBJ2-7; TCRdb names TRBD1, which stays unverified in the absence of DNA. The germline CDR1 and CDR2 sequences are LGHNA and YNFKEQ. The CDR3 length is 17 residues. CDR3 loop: CASSQETSGGSSYEQYF.

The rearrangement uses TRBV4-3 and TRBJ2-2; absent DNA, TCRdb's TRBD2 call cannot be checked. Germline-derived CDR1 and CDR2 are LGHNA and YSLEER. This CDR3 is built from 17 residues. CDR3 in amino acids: CASSQTLAGADTGELFF.

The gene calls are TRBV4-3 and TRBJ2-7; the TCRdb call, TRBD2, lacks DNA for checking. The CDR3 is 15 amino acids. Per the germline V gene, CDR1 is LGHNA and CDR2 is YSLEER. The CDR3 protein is CASSLGTSGSDEQYF.

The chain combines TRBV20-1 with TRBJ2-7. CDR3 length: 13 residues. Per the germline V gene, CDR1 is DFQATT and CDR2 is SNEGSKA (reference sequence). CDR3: CSGLAVLSYEQYF.

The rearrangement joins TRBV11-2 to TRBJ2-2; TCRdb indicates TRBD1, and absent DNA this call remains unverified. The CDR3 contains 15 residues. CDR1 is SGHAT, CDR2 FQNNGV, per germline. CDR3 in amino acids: CASSPPGGDTGELFF.

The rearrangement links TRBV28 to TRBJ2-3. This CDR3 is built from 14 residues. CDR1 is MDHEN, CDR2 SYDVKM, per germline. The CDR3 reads CASWKRSMGDTQYF.

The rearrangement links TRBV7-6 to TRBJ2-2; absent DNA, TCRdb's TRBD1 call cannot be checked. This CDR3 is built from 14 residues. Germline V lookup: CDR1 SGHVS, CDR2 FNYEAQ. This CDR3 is CASVAGVNTGELFF. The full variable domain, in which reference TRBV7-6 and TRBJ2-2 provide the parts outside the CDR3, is GAGVSQSPRYKVTKRGQDVALRCDPISGHVSLYWYRQALGQGPEFLTYFNYEAQQDKSGLPNDRFSAERPEGSISTLTIQRTEQRDSAMYRCASVAGVNTGELFFGEGSRLTVL.

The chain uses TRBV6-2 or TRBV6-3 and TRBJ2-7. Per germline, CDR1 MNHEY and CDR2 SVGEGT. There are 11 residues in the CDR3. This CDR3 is CASSFSYEQYF.

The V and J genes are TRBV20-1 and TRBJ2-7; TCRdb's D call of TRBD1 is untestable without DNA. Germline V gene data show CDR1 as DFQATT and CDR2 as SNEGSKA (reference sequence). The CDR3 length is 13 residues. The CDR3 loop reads CSARRDGSYEQYF.

CDR3 protein: CASSLTGANTGELFF. This chain connects TRBV6-5 to TRBJ2-2; there is no DNA to check the TCRdb D call of TRBD1. The CDR3 length is 15 residues. Germline assignment: CDR1 MNHEY and CDR2 SVGAGI.

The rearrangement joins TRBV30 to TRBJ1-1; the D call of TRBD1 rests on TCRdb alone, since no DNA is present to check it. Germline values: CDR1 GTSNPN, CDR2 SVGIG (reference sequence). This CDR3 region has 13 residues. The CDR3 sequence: CAWRDGTATEAFF.

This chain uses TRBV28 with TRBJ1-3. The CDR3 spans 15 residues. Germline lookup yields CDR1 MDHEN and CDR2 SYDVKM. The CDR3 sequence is CASSLRANSGNTIYF.

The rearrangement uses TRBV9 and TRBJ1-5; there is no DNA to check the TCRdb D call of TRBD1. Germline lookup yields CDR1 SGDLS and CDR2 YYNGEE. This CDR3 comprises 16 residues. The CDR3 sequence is CASSPRTGDSNQPQHF.

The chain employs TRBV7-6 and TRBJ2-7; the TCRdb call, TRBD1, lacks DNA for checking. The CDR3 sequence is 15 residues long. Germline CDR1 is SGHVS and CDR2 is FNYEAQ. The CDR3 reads CASSLGPGTSYEQYF.

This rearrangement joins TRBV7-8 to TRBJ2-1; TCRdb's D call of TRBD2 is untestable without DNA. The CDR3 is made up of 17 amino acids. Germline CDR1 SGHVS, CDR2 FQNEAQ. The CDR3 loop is CASSLRASGESYNEQFF.

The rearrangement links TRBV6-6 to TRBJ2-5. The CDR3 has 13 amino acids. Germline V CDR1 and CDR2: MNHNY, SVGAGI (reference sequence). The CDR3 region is CASSKNKKETQYF.

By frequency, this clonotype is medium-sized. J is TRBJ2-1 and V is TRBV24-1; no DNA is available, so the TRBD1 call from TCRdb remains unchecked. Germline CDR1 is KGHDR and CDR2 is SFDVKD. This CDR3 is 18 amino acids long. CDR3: CATSDPRFRTLRDNEQFF.

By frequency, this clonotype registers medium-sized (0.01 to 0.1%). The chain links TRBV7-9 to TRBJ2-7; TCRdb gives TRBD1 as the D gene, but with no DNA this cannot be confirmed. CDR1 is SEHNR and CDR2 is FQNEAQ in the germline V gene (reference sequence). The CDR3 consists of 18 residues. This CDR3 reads CASSLGQGELAYTGEQYF.

The CDR3: CASSTSGPTDTQYF. The rearrangement uses TRBV7-8 and TRBJ2-3; TCRdb reports TRBD2, a call that lacks DNA to check it against. Germline-derived CDR1 and CDR2 are SGHVS and FQNEAQ. The CDR3 sequence is 14 residues long. Variable domain in full (rest from reference TRBV7-8 and TRBJ2-3): GAGVSQSPRYKVAKRGQDVALRCDPISGHVSLFWYQQALGQGPEFLTYFQNEAQLDKSGLPSDRFFAERPEGSVSTLKIQRTQQEDSAVYLCASSTSGPTDTQYFGPGTRLTVL.

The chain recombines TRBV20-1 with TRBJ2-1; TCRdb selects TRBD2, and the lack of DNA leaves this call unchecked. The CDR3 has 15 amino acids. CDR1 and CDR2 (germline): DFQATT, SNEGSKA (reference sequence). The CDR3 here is CSARDEREALNEQFF.

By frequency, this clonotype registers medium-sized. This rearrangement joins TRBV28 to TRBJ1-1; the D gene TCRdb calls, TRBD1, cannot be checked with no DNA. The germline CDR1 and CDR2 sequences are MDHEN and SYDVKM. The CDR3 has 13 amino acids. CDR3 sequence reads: CASSDRGTTEAFF.

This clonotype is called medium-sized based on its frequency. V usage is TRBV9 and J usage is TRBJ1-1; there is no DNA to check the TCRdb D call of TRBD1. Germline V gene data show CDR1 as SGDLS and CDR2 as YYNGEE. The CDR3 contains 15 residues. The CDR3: CASSSPPTGGTEAFF.